This TCR beta chain derives from a study of blood T cell repertoires in COVID-19. Clones were read by immunoSEQ multiplex PCR, and TCRdb kept only the in-frame ones, dropping some. Among around 250,000 clones listed, roughly 85% were seen once. This CDR3 has 14 residues. Germline lookup yields CDR1 MDHEN and CDR2 SYDVKM. With 6 bases clipped from V and 5 bases from J, the junction kept 7 bases outside the gene matches. The clonotype was recovered from a woman younger than 30 with acute or convalescent COVID-19. The sequenced sample was peripheral blood. The chain employs TRBV28 and TRBJ2-7; 10 bases are shared with TRBD2. The CDR3 bases are TGTGCCAGCAGCACCCTAGCGGGAGTCGACGAGCAGTACTTC. Translation gives CASSTLAGVDEQYF.